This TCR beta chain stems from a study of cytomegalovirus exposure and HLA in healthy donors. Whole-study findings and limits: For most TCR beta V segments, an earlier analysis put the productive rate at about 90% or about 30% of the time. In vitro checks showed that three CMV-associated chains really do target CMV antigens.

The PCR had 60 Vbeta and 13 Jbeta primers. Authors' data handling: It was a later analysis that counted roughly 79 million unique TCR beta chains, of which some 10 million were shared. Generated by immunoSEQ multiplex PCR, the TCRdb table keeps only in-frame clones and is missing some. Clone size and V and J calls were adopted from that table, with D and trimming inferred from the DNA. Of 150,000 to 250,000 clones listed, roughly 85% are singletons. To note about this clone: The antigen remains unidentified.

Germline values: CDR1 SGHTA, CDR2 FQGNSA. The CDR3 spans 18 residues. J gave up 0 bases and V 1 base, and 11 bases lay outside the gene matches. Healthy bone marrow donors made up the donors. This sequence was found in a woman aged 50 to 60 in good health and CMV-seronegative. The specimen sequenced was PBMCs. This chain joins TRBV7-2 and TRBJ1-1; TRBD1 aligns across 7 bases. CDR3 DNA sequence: TGTGCCAGCAGCTTAGGGAGGTGGGCAGGGGGGTTGAACACTGAAGCTTTCTTT. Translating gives CASSLGRWAGGLNTEAFF.